The 2 T cell receptor beta chains in this list originate from one sample, sequenced in a study of T cells expressing NK-cell markers. No DNA is given; TCRdb re-called the 5' RACE reads and lists each CDR3 protein once. The sample has 450,000 to 600,000 distinct CDR3 sequences. What was sequenced was blood T cells: a sorted CD56 or NKG2C T cell subset, CD4+ or CD8+ T cells, or bulk PBMC T cells (not recorded which). The receptors originated from a man between 18 and 29 years old in good health.

The CDR3 reads CASSRSGIDTQYF. The rearrangement joins TRBV18 to TRBJ2-3. The CDR3 sequence is 13 residues long. Germline V lookup: CDR1 KGHSH, CDR2 LQKENI.

This chain links TRBV12-3 or TRBV12-4 with TRBJ2-1; TCRdb's D call, TRBD1, is unchecked because there is no DNA. The CDR3 length is 14 residues. The CDR3 spells CASSRTAGQGAPFF.